This TCR beta chain was recovered during a study of blood T cell repertoires in COVID-19. Study details: T cells, B-cell-depleted T cells, or PBMCs supplied cDNA or gDNA.

In the authors' workflow: For nucleated cells, counts were estimated from reference gene primer amplification. Sequencing used immunoSEQ multiplex PCR; TCRdb keeps in-frame clones, though not all of them. V and J calls and clone size come straight from that table; D and trimming were deduced from the DNA. This sample carries some 160,000 clones, roughly 93% of them seen once, and the ten largest clones take approximately 5%. Patients from Seattle were sampled longitudinally, starting during active infection. Germline CDR1 and CDR2: LGHNA and YSLEER. This CDR3 comprises 17 residues. Trimming took 1 base from V and 0 from J, leaving 16 bases between them.

Sequenced input: peripheral blood. The V and J genes are TRBV4-3 and TRBJ2-7; D might be TRBD2 (6 bases). This sequence originates from a man between 18 and 35 years old with COVID-19, enrolled during active disease. The CDR3 reads CASSQGAGLGNSYEQYF. In nucleotides, the CDR3 is TGCGCCAGCAGCCAAGGCGCGGGGTTGGGAAACTCCTACGAGCAGTACTTC.